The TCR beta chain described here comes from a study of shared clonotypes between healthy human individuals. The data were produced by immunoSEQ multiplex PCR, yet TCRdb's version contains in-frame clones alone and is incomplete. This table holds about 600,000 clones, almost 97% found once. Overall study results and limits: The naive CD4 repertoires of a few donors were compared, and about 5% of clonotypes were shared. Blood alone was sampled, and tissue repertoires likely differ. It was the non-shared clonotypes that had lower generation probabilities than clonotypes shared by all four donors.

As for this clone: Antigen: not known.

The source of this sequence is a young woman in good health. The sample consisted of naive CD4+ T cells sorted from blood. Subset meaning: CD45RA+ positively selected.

CDR3 sequence (DNA): TGCGCCAGCAGCCCCCCGCCGGACAGGGGCGCACACGAGCAGTACTTC. It codes for CASSPPPDRGAHEQYF. The V and J genes are TRBV4-1 and TRBJ2-5; 9 nucleotides agree with TRBD1. The DNA end is a closer match to TRBJ2-7, so the J assignment may be wrong. Looked up from germline, CDR1 is MGHRA and CDR2 is YSYEKL. This CDR3 contains 16 residues.